Listed here is a single TCR beta chain. Its antigen is still unknown. Base qualities are missing; no much larger clone stands one base away. Collaborating institutions collected whole blood in K2EDTA tubes following their own protocols. For TCRbeta analysis, collaborators shipped samples in one of three forms: frozen whole blood, isolated PBMCs, or DNA extracted from either of those sample types. This specimen comes from a study of blood T cell repertoires in COVID-19 (TCRdb year 2020). Background for the entire study: Samples from collaborators originated in the United States, Italy and Spain and spanned both the acute and convalescent phases of COVID-19. The prospective study material was composed of cDNA or gDNA derived from T cells, B-cell-depleted T cells, or PBMCs. Deeply sampled blood TCRbeta repertoires from subjects exposed to, actively infected with, or recovered from COVID-19 were included in the dataset. The repertoires were released in a freely available public database meant as a resource for research on the immune response to SARS-CoV-2. The samples were drawn from the first 160 participants of the ongoing ImmuneRACE study and from 1,254 subjects provided by 6 global collaborators. Nearly every sample came with metadata listing a de-identified subject ID, COVID-19 status, age in years and sex. HLA class I and class II types, where available, came from metadata supplied by the sample provider rather than from assay-based typing. Beyond this particular receptor, the publication reports: The amount of clinical and demographic metadata varied by source and participant and was provided uncurated.

The germline V gene (reference sequence) sets CDR1 to SEHNR and CDR2 to FQNEAQ. The V end loses 4 bases and the J end loses 10 bases, and a stretch of 14 bases separates them. The CDR3 runs 14 amino acids, cysteine and phenylalanine included. CDR3 DNA only is kept here, 42 bases in frame from base 1. The immunoSEQ Assay, a bias-controlled multiplex PCR, was used to amplify TCRbeta CDR3 regions from genomic DNA. The paper's data handling went like this. The number of nucleated cells in each sample was estimated by amplification of reference gene primers within the assay. To quantify the absolute abundance of each unique TCRbeta CDR3 rearrangement, sequence reads were collapsed and filtered. For each sample, productive Simpson clonality was calculated as the square root of Simpson's diversity index across productive rearrangements. This is the immuneACCESS table as TCRdb keeps it, with only in-frame sequences that have V and J called. A part of the clones is gone; compared with another copy, unresolved V genes explain less than half, and the rest is unexplained. That table gives V, J and clone size, and the DNA gave D and trimming. The sample table holds about 36,000 clones, of which 85% were seen once. The ten largest clones add up to 13% to 15% of the sample.

Sequencing used peripheral blood. The receptor's source is a human donor in a cohort sampled during active COVID-19. The rearranged segments are TRBV7-9 and TRBJ1-6; TRBD1 is a weak D gene call, 5 bases matching. DNA sequence: TGTGCCAGCAGCTCATCGGGGGGAGAGTCACCCCTCCACTTT. This is translated as CASSSSGGESPLHF.